This T cell receptor beta chain stems from a study of cytomegalovirus exposure and HLA in healthy donors (dated by TCRdb to about 2017). About the study as a whole: In an earlier analysis of around 540 of the donors, 276 Gb of sequence data and 90 million to 130 million unique TCR beta sequences from 180 million or so T cells were reported. Around 330 gigabases of sequencing data and roughly 81 million unique TCR sequences made up an early release that covered over 550 HLA-typed donors. Among the roughly 400 genotyped donors, around 81% belonged to the genetic ancestry cluster associated with self-reported Caucasian donors. The study aimed to test whether cataloging public T cell receptors could reveal signatures of past pathogen exposure. The study used immunosequencing to profile the T cell repertoires of 666 subjects and linked those repertoires to cytomegalovirus serostatus. Along with the approximately 620-subject first cohort, a separate validation cohort of around 110 different subjects was used. The study combined high-throughput TCR immunosequencing, statistical association of individual TCRs with disease status, and machine learning to predict cytomegalovirus infection status. To study patterns of TCR occurrence, a later analysis re-analyzed previously published TCR beta repertoires from 650 to 750 donors and added high-resolution HLA genotyping. In the later analysis, no new phenotypic data were used to find candidate immune exposures; instead, reliance was placed on TCR beta sequences and their occurrence across donors. An earlier analysis of roughly 600 of the donors used high-throughput TCR beta sequencing to judge whether each TCR beta V gene segment behaved as functional or pseudogenic. Donor age, sex, ethnicity and CMV serostatus were compiled alongside the repertoire data. A later genetic analysis took genome-wide SNP genotypes for about 60% of the roughly 670 donors and used that subset as a discovery cohort. All discovery cohort repertoires had been generated using a single sequencing platform. Both class I and class II loci were covered by HLA typing, at four-digit resolution. The number of donors typed differed by locus, with roughly 629-640 for A, B, C, DRB1 and DQB1, around 520 for DQA1, 600 to 610 for DPA1, and 472 for DPB1. About five DR-DQ haplotypes were treated as single units for association and clustering because of strong linkage in the cohort. Across approximately 420 genotyped donors of the cohort, an average of about 240,000 unique TCR beta nucleotide sequences per donor were sequenced, and roughly a sixth of those sequences were non-productive.

The full study reports these points: A further reported finding was that TCR beta sequences accurately predicted the HLA-A and HLA-B alleles for most subjects in the first cohort. Because HLA typing was unavailable for some donors at each locus, only the typed subset was used in association tests. In a later analysis, 16,951 TCR beta sequences were associated with specific HLA alleles at a false discovery rate of 0.05. In both the original and validation cohorts, the classifier was reported to diagnose cytomegalovirus status with high specificity and sensitivity. Some IMGT-functional V segments, including TRBV6-2 and TRBV6-3, could not be told apart with the 87-base-pair reads, so those segments were excluded. A later analysis found that TCR association rates varied across HLA loci, with DRB1 alleles showing the most associated TCRs and HLA-C alleles the fewest. A later analysis found that HLA-associated TCR beta chains were more clonally expanded and had lower generation probabilities than equally common non-associated chains. A later genetic analysis reported fewer N-insertions in productive TCRs among donors in an Asian-associated ancestry cluster than the approximately 700-donor mean. Presence/absence analyses assumed roughly uniform sequencing depth across donors, an assumption that may not hold. A later analysis reported that several top co-occurrence clusters appeared linked to parvovirus B19, influenza, CMV and Epstein-Barr virus. In the study, some 160 TCR beta chains were listed as associated with cytomegalovirus. While some public TCRs were present in many individuals, most TCR sequences turned up only very rarely across donors. The only immune exposure information available for the cohort was CMV serostatus. A later analysis found that most CMV-associated TCR beta chains appeared HLA-restricted, with HLA associations seemingly driven largely by CMV exposure. A group of highly shared sequence variants was considered likely to be a technical artifact of the sequencing pipeline. The cohort was sequenced for TCR beta chains only, and without alpha or paired-chain data the features that could be detected were limited. Three of the identified cytomegalovirus-associated TCR beta chains were confirmed in vitro to be specific for cytomegalovirus antigens. Linkage disequilibrium might explain the correlated functional status among segregating V segments, but an unknown experimental factor could not be ruled out. A later genetic analysis associated a missense DCLRE1C variant with V-gene and J-gene trimming of TCR beta chains, and an independent cohort replicated the association. Because counts were too low, seventeen rarely observed V segments, including chromosome 9 orphons, were excluded from the earlier analysis of fewer than 650 of the donors. When HLA alleles, especially DR and DQ, strongly co-occurred, attributing TCR associations to individual alleles was difficult. In an earlier analysis of 450 to 750 of the donors, most TCR beta V segments appeared in productive rearrangements about 87% or about 30% of the time, broadly matching IMGT annotations. The authors suggested that the approach could potentially be generalized to other disease states and immunological phenotypes.

The cohort consisted of hundreds of healthy bone marrow donors. Cohort members were all nominally healthy when sampled, although unrecorded immune exposures were likely present. Of the roughly 630 cohort members, approximately 290 had a positive CMV serostatus and 350 to 450 had a negative one, while no CMV serostatus was recorded for the donor. A peripheral blood sample was provided by each donor, and peripheral blood mononuclear cells were used for TCR beta sequencing. The Qiagen DNeasy Blood Extraction Kit was used to extract genomic DNA from the blood cell samples. The library was produced with the immunoSEQ multiplex PCR assay. For the multiplex PCR, a mixture combining 60 forward primers for TCR Vbeta segments and 13 reverse primers for TCR Jbeta segments was used. The CDR3 region of rearranged TCR beta genes was amplified from genomic DNA by a multiplex PCR assay. The Illumina HiSeq System was used to sequence the amplified TCR beta libraries as 87-base-pair reads. On the study's bioinformatics: In a later analysis, roughly 80 million unique TCR beta chains were counted across the approximately 640 repertoires, and roughly 9.9 million of these chains were shared by at least two donors. To remove PCR and sequencing errors, raw reads were error-corrected and collapsed into unique sequences using a nearest-neighbor algorithm that merged closely related sequences. V, D and J gene segments were assigned by aligning CDR3 sequences to IMGT reference sequences. For a sequence to be retained, a match of at least six nucleotides was required to both a V gene segment and a J gene segment. A rearrangement was called productive if the CDR3 had no stop codons and remained in frame with V and J, and every other rearrangement was called non-productive. CDR3 was defined according to IMGT convention as the region running from the second conserved V-encoded cysteine to the conserved J-encoded phenylalanine. Sequences without an unambiguous match to a single V gene segment were excluded from the earlier analysis of approximately 600 of the donors. An earlier analysis of approximately 590 of the donors called V segments functional above 56.7% productive rearrangements and segregating when the between-donor standard deviation exceeded 5%. To diagnose cytomegalovirus status from the catalog of TCR beta chain sequences, a statistical classification framework was built. A later analysis assigned V and J genes by comparing TCR nucleotide sequences with IMGT/GENE-DB human TR gene sequences. Using the TCRdist pipeline, a later analysis assigned CDR3 sequences along with most-parsimonious VDJ recombination scenarios. A later analysis defined each TCR beta chain by its CDR3 amino acid sequence plus V-gene family, and excluded reads lacking a unique V-gene family. In a later analysis, approximately 590 highly shared, low-generation-probability nucleotide sequences were removed to address suspected cross-contamination and a sequencing artifact. In a later analysis, a clonal expansion index was calculated for each public chain from normalized within-repertoire ranks of inferred template counts. In a later analysis, generation probabilities were computed with a VDJ recombination model fitted to out-of-frame rearrangements, and the resulting probabilities were checked against IGoR. Hypergeometric tests were used in a later analysis to score TCR-TCR, TCR-HLA and TCR-CMV co-occurrence, with a repertoire-size bias correction applied to the TCR pairs. A later analysis estimated false discovery rates by permuting HLA or CMV assignments 20 times. In a later analysis, co-occurring TCRs were grouped with DBSCAN, and TCRdist sequence similarity was added when clustering was performed within HLA-allele-positive subsets. For co-occurrence clustering, repertoires with fewer than 30,000 or more than 120,000 public chains were excluded, along with roughly 5 repertoires with anomalous nucleotide sharing. As stored in TCRdb, this immuneACCESS dataset retains in-frame rearrangements with V and J assigned. A fraction of the clones does not appear; measured against another copy, unresolved V genes explain less than half of the discrepancy, and the remainder lacks a known reason. That table gives V, J and clone size, and the DNA gave D and trimming. The sample has about 140,000 clones on record, approximately 61% of them singletons. The ten largest clones represent over 1.5% of the sample.

V ends up 2 bases short and J 6 bases short, with an unmatched junction base count of 2. From the cysteine up to the phenylalanine, the CDR3 has a length of 13 residues. Only the CDR3 DNA stays, 39 bases, in frame from base 1. Per the germline V gene, MNHEY is the CDR1 and SVGAGI is the CDR2. As for this clone: It has no known antigen specificity. The input lacks base qualities; no much larger clone sits a single base away.

The chain is made from TRBV6-5 and TRBJ2-7; the junction holds 9 bases that match TRBD1. Sequences were obtained from PBMCs. The sequence was collected from a human donor in good health. The CDR3 reads CASSYGQGFEQYF. Here is the DNA: TGTGCCAGCAGTTACGGACAGGGGTTCGAGCAGTACTTC.